These 25 T cell receptor beta chains originate from one sample sequenced in a study of human T cells and chemical hapten exposure. Time point reported: patch test 2, 6 weeks after DPC sensitization. Indicated treatment: therapeutic diphenylcyclopropenone sensitization with weekly scalp DPC. Each CDR3 protein is one row after TCRdb ran MiXCR on the RACE reads. The sample lists tens of thousands of distinct CDR3 sequences, roughly 8.5% seen once, with about 3% in the top ten. The sample consisted of whole blood, taken in connection with sensitization to the hapten diphenylcyclopropenone (DPC). The receptors shown here come from a woman aged 45-65 years with alopecia areata. Some clones in this sample may be carry-over from other donors' samples.

This chain links TRBV5-4 with TRBJ2-5, with D hard to call. V shed 1 base and J shed 0 bases, with 10 bases lying between them. In germline, CDR1 is SGHNT, CDR2 YYREEE (reference sequence). There are 15 residues in the CDR3. The CDR3 sequence: CASSLQGRNQETQYF. In DNA, the CDR3 is TGTGCCAGCAGCTTGCAAGGCAGGAACCAAGAGACCCAGTACTTC.

V gene TRBV7-9 combines with J gene TRBJ2-3; 10 nucleotides align to TRBD2. With 5 bases clipped from V and 2 bases from J, the junction kept 4 bases outside the gene matches. Germline V lookup: CDR1 SEHNR, CDR2 FQNEAQ (reference sequence). The CDR3 extends over 15 amino acids. The CDR3 sequence: CASSITSGNTDTQYF. CDR3 in DNA: TGTGCCAGCAGCATTACTAGCGGGAACACAGATACGCAGTATTTT.

The chain has TRBV10-3 and TRBJ1-5; tentative D call: TRBD1 (6 bases). CDR3 size: 15 residues. The V end lost 10 bases, the J end lost 1 base, and 17 bases lay between the germline ends. Germline V lookup: CDR1 ENHRY, CDR2 SYGVKD. The CDR3 here is CATRGWEASNQPQHF. CDR3 DNA: TGTGCCACCAGGGGCTGGGAGGCCAGCAATCAGCCCCAGCATTTT.

The chain combines TRBV10-3 with TRBJ2-1; 10 bases map to TRBD1. This CDR3 region has 14 residues. CDR1 and CDR2 (germline): ENHRY, SYGVKD. Losses at the gene ends were 6 bases for V and 5 bases for J; bases not matched to a gene: 4. CDR3 in DNA: TGTGCCATCAGGCCGGGGACAGGGGACAATGAGCAGTTCTTC. This codes for CAIRPGTGDNEQFF.

V gene TRBV6-6 combines with J gene TRBJ2-1; 9 positions agree with TRBD2. CDR3 size: 14 residues. CDR1 MNHNY and CDR2 SVGAGI come from the germline V gene (reference sequence). V gave up 7 bases and J gave up 4 bases; unmatched junction bases: 5. The CDR3 sequence: CASNEAGGYNEQFF. The CDR3 DNA reads TGTGCCAGCAACGAAGCGGGAGGTTACAATGAGCAGTTCTTC.

In DNA, the CDR3 is TGCGCCAGCAGTCGAGACGGGGGCTTGAGAAACACCATATATTTT. Protein product: CASSRDGGLRNTIYF. The chain links TRBV10-2 to TRBJ1-3, with D possibly TRBD1 on 6 matching bases. Trimming left V 5 bases short and J 5 bases short, with 16 bases between. This CDR3 contains 15 residues. CDR1 and CDR2 from the germline V gene are WSHSY and SAAADI.

This clonotype was detected many times. This chain connects TRBV6-5 to TRBJ1-4; D unresolved. The V end was cut by 5 bases, the J end by 2 bases, with 6 bases between. CDR3 length: 13 residues. The V gene's germline CDR1 is MNHEY and CDR2 SVGAGI. This CDR3 is CASSDGTNEKLFF. The CDR3 DNA sequence: TGTGCCAGCAGTGACGGGACTAATGAAAAACTGTTTTTT.

This CDR3 is CASGVAGELFF. The CDR3 coding sequence is TGTGCCAGCGGGGTCGCCGGGGAGCTGTTTTTT. The chain is built from TRBV6-4 and TRBJ2-2; the D is unclear. CDR1 MRHNA and CDR2 SNTAGT come from the germline V gene. The CDR3 has 11 amino acids. The V gene lost 8 bases and the J gene lost 6 bases, with 7 bases spanning the gap.

The table lists this clonotype with a few counts. The rearrangement links TRBV29-1 to TRBJ2-7; 7 positions match TRBD1. There are 12 residues in the CDR3. The V gene's germline CDR1 is SQVTM and CDR2 ANQGSEA. The junction had 3 bases not matched to a gene; V was cut back by 4 bases and J by 3 bases. The CDR3 region has the DNA TGCAGCGTTGGTTCAGGGGGCTACGAGCAGTACTTC. Its protein product is CSVGSGGYEQYF.

DNA for the CDR3: TGTGCCAGCAGTGAAGGGACAGGGAGGCGTCAAGAGACCCAGTACTTC. Its protein is CASSEGTGRRQETQYF. The chain combines TRBV2 with TRBJ2-5, with 8 positions matching TRBD1. Trimming removed 1 base from V and 2 bases from J; junction bases left unmatched: 6. The CDR3 is 16 amino acids. CDR1 SNHLY and CDR2 FYNNEI come from the germline V gene.

A few counts support this clonotype. The rearrangement links TRBV7-8 to TRBJ1-2; 7 positions match TRBD1. The CDR3 sequence is 17 residues long. The V gene's germline CDR1 is SGHVS and CDR2 FQNEAQ. Germline trimming cut 5 bases from V and 6 bases from J; bases unmatched to any gene: 18. The CDR3 sequence: CASSLRVRKGADDGYTF. For the CDR3, the DNA is TGTGCCAGCAGCCTCCGCGTGAGGAAGGGGGCGGACGATGGCTACACCTTC. Full variable domain (missing parts from reference TRBV7-8 and TRBJ1-2): GAGVSQSPRYKVAKRGQDVALRCDPISGHVSLFWYQQALGQGPEFLTYFQNEAQLDKSGLPSDRFFAERPEGSVSTLKIQRTQQEDSAVYLCASSLRVRKGADDGYTFGSGTRLTVV.

V and J are TRBV7-2 and TRBJ1-1, with D hard to call. The CDR3 extends over 13 amino acids. CDR1 is SGHTA, CDR2 FQGNSA, per germline. With 6 bases removed from V and 5 bases from J, the gap between germline ends came to 13 bases. The CDR3 protein is CASSNGPRTEAFF. The CDR3 bases are TGTGCCAGCAGTAATGGCCCAAGGACTGAAGCTTTCTTT. The variable domain in full, completed from reference TRBV7-2 and TRBJ1-1, reads GAGVSQSPSNKVTEKGKDVELRCDPISGHTALYWYRQSLGQGLEFLIYFQGNSAPDKSGLPSDRFSAERTGGSVSTLTIQRTQQEDSAVYLCASSNGPRTEAFFGQGTRLTVV.

The rearrangement links TRBV29-1 to TRBJ2-5; 8 bases map to TRBD1. The CDR3 sequence is 17 residues long. Germline values: CDR1 SQVTM, CDR2 ANQGSEA. V trimming: 3 bases; J trimming: 3 bases; junction bases outside the gene matches: 15. Here the CDR3 reads CSVDSSTGTGEEETQYF. The CDR3 DNA is TGCAGCGTTGACTCATCGACCGGGACAGGAGAGGAAGAGACCCAGTACTTC.

This clonotype was counted ten times or more. The chain employs TRBV10-3 and TRBJ1-6, with D maybe TRBD1 (6 bases). This CDR3 has 16 amino acids. Per germline, CDR1 ENHRY and CDR2 SYGVKD. The V and J ends lost 4 bases and 5 bases respectively, with 15 bases between them. CDR3 region: CAISALGGRNNSPLHF. The CDR3 DNA is TGTGCCATCAGTGCCCTAGGGGGACGGAATAATTCACCCCTCCACTTT.

This clonotype has just a few counts. This chain uses TRBV13 with TRBJ1-4; maybe TRBD1 (6 bases). The CDR3 spans 14 residues. The V and J ends lost 4 bases and 8 bases respectively, with 14 bases between them. CDR1 is PRHDT and CDR2 is FYEKMQ in the germline V gene (reference sequence). CDR3 in DNA: TGTGCCAGCAGCTCCTTCTCTACAGGGGAAAAACTGTTTTTT. Translated: CASSSFSTGEKLFF.

With respect to this clonotype: Being one base from a much bigger clone, this may be a read error. This chain connects TRBV25-1 to TRBJ1-5; 7 bases map to TRBD1. The CDR3 is 16 residues long. V trimming: 4 bases; J trimming: 6 bases; junction bases outside the gene matches: 12. Germline lookup yields CDR1 MGHDK and CDR2 SYGVNS. CDR3 bases: TGTGCCAGCAGTGGCCCAGCAAACAGGGGCGGTCAGCCCCAGCATTTT. Translating it yields CASSGPANRGGQPQHF. Complete variable domain (other parts from reference TRBV25-1 and TRBJ1-5): EADIYQTPRYLVIGTGKKITLECSQTMGHDKMYWYQQDPGMELHLIHYSYGVNSTEKGDLSSESTVSRIRTEHFPLTLESARPSHTSQYLCASSGPANRGGQPQHFGDGTRLSIL.

This clonotype was detected only a few times. The chain joins TRBV5-4 to TRBJ2-7; 9 bases match TRBD2. Per the germline V gene, CDR1 is SGHNT and CDR2 is YYREEE (reference sequence). The CDR3 contains 16 residues. Trimming cost V 2 bases and J 1 base; bases outside gene matches: 7. The DNA of the CDR3 is TGTGCCAGCAGCTTCGGGCGGGAGGGCATATCCTACGAGCAGTACTTC. This codes for CASSFGREGISYEQYF.

This sequence joins TRBV6-1 and TRBJ2-5, with TRBD1 matching over 8 bases. This CDR3 contains 14 residues. V gave up 8 bases and J gave up 3 bases; unmatched junction bases: 8. Germline V gene lookup returns CDR1 MNHNS and CDR2 SASEGT. DNA for the CDR3: TGTGCCAGCGGACGCAGGGGGCCCGAAGAGACCCAGTACTTC. The encoded protein is CASGRRGPEETQYF.

This clonotype was seen more than once but under ten times. The chain joins TRBV3-1 to TRBJ2-7; 10 bases are a match to TRBD1. V was clipped by 4 bases and J by 5 bases; unmatched bases: 8. Germline CDR1 is LGHDT and CDR2 is YNNKEL (reference sequence). The CDR3 is made up of 15 amino acids. The DNA of the CDR3 is TGTGCCAGCAGCCTCAAGCCGGGGACAGGGGACGAGCAGTACTTC. As protein: CASSLKPGTGDEQYF.

V gene TRBV6-5 combines with J gene TRBJ1-5; D is unclear. V was trimmed by 5 bases and J by 0 bases, leaving 8 bases between them. CDR1 is MNHEY, CDR2 SVGAGI, per germline. The CDR3 is 14 residues long. CDR3 protein: CASSGRDSNQPQHF. The CDR3 bases are TGTGCCAGCAGTGGAAGGGATAGCAATCAGCCCCAGCATTTT.

This clonotype was detected many times. The chain links TRBV4-1 to TRBJ1-1; D uncertain. The CDR3 totals 13 residues. The V gene's germline CDR1 is MGHRA and CDR2 YSYEKL. Trimming took off 1 base at V and 4 bases at J, with 7 bases between the two ends. CDR3 in amino acids: CASSQVRSTEAFF. CDR3 in DNA: TGCGCCAGCAGCCAAGTCAGGAGCACTGAAGCTTTCTTT.

Ten or more counts support this clonotype. The chain joins TRBV28 to TRBJ1-1; possible D gene TRBD1, 6 bases. Germline-derived CDR1 and CDR2 are MDHEN and SYDVKM. This CDR3 spans 13 amino acids. The V end was cut by 5 bases, the J end by 8 bases, with 15 bases between. The CDR3 bases are TGTGCCAGCAGTCCCCGGACAGATCTGGAAGCTTTCTTT. Residues: CASSPRTDLEAFF.

This clonotype was counted between two and nine times. This rearrangement joins TRBV3-1 to TRBJ2-3; TRBD1 is a possible D gene (6 bases). The length of the CDR3 is 13 residues. The V gene's germline CDR1 is LGHDT and CDR2 YNNKEL (reference sequence). Trimming pared 4 bases from V and 3 bases from J, leaving 8 bases between. The chain's CDR3 is CASSRTGTDTQYF. For the CDR3, the DNA is TGTGCCAGCAGCCGAACAGGGACAGATACGCAGTATTTT.

This clonotype was seen more than once but under ten times. The genes are TRBV7-8 and TRBJ2-7, with D possibly TRBD2 on 5 matching bases. The CDR3 is made up of 14 amino acids. Germline CDR1 is SGHVS and CDR2 is FQNEAQ. V was clipped by 1 base and J by 4 bases, with 11 bases between them. Here the CDR3 reads CASSLVALGYEQYF. Written as DNA, the CDR3 is TGTGCCAGCAGCTTAGTAGCGCTCGGGTACGAGCAGTACTTC.

CDR3 region: CASSWTINTGELFF. In DNA form, the CDR3 reads TGTGCCAGCAGTTGGACCATTAACACCGGGGAGCTGTTTTTT. V gene TRBV27 combines with J gene TRBJ2-2; D is undetermined. V was shortened by 4 bases and J by 2 bases, with 8 bases between the two germline ends. Germline V CDR1 and CDR2: MNHEY, SMNVEV (reference sequence). The CDR3 is made up of 14 amino acids.